Listed here are 17 T cell receptor beta chains from one sample, sequenced in a study of Ad26.COV2.S vaccination and SARS-CoV-2 variants. The treatment is: 15 to 20 received Ad26.COV2.S at low or high dose, single or two shots; roughly five received placebo; per-sample allocation not given. Repertoires come from day 63 after the first vaccine or placebo injection. Profiling relied on immunoSEQ multiplex PCR, and the TCRdb table lists in-frame clones only, not all of them. Among a few hundred thousand clones, 70% to 90% were seen once, and the ten largest hold approximately 1.9%. Sequencing was performed on peripheral blood, taken in a trial of Ad26.COV2.S vaccine versus placebo. The receptors originated from a person between 18 and 65 years old who received the Ad26.COV2.S COVID-19 vaccine or a placebo.

The chain carries TRBV19 and TRBJ1-2, with 9 bases fitting TRBD1. V was pared by 5 bases and J by 0 bases, with 10 bases of the junction left unmatched. CDR1 and CDR2 from the germline V gene are LNHDA and SQIVND (reference sequence). This CDR3 spans 17 amino acids. The CDR3 reads CASSQQGAGKANYGYTF. The CDR3 DNA reads as TGTGCCAGTAGTCAACAGGGGGCAGGGAAGGCTAACTATGGCTACACCTTC.

The genes are TRBV9 and TRBJ2-1; D unclear. CDR3 length: 12 residues. V lost 1 base and J lost 9, with 8 bases in between. The V gene's germline CDR1 is SGDLS and CDR2 YYNGEE. The CDR3 spells CASSVYYGEQFF. CDR3 bases: TGTGCCAGCAGCGTATATTATGGTGAGCAGTTCTTC.

The rearrangement joins TRBV10-3 to TRBJ2-6; TRBD1 matches 8 bases. V shed 7 bases, J shed 0 bases, and the junction held 17 bases outside the gene matches. CDR1 is ENHRY and CDR2 is SYGVKD in the germline V gene. The CDR3 covers 20 residues. CDR3 in amino acids: CAITDDRGQDHISGANVLTF. The CDR3 bases are TGTGCCATCACTGATGACAGGGGACAGGACCACATCTCTGGGGCCAACGTCCTGACTTTC.

V usage is TRBV28 and J usage is TRBJ2-5, with no clear D. The CDR3 has 14 residues. V gave up 6 bases and J gave up 2 bases, with 13 bases separating them. Germline lookup yields CDR1 MDHEN and CDR2 SYDVKM. The CDR3 sequence is CASRNRAQQETQYF. CDR3 in DNA: TGTGCCAGCAGGAATAGAGCGCAACAAGAGACCCAGTACTTC.

The chain is built from TRBV6-6 and TRBJ2-5, with 7 nucleotides matching TRBD1. V lost 6 bases and J lost 8; bases outside the gene matches: 18. The germline gives CDR1 MNHNY, CDR2 SVGAGI (reference sequence). CDR3 size: 16 residues. The CDR3, as DNA: TGTGCCAGCAGGAGGGGTTCCGGGACAGACCTGACCACCCAGTACTTC. It codes for CASRRGSGTDLTTQYF.

This clone was observed a handful of times. This chain links TRBV29-1 with TRBJ2-7, with TRBD2 matching 7 bases. The CDR3 sequence is 13 residues long. Per germline, CDR1 SQVTM and CDR2 ANQGSEA. V shed 6 bases and J 5 bases; nucleotides not matched to a gene: 10. CDR3 in DNA: TGCAGCGTCGGTGGGGGGGTCGGGAACGAGCAGTACTTC. Translation gives CSVGGGVGNEQYF.

V usage is TRBV2 and J usage is TRBJ2-2; D gene unclear. This CDR3 is 14 amino acids long. The germline CDR1 and CDR2 sequences are SNHLY and FYNNEI. The V gene lost 6 bases and the J gene lost 1 base, with 9 bases spanning the gap. CDR3 residues: CASSANKNTGELFF. CDR3 sequence (DNA): TGTGCCAGCAGCGCCAACAAGAACACCGGGGAGCTGTTTTTT.

Concerning this clone: Other DNA sequences in this sample translate to the same CDR3. The V gene is TRBV28, the J gene TRBJ1-2; D remains ambiguous. This CDR3 region has 13 residues. Trimming took 2 bases from V and 2 from J, leaving 6 bases between them. CDR1 is MDHEN, CDR2 SYDVKM, per germline. The CDR3 DNA reads as TGTGCCAGCAGTTTAAGGGCGAACTATGGCTACACCTTC. Translated, it gives CASSLRANYGYTF.

The chain is built from TRBV9 and TRBJ2-7, with 7 bases matching TRBD1. Trimming cost V 4 bases and J 4 bases; bases outside gene matches: 8. CDR3 size: 14 residues. CDR1 and CDR2 from the germline V gene are SGDLS and YYNGEE. CDR3 nucleotide sequence: TGTGCCAGCAGCCCACGACAGGGAATATACGAGCAGTACTTC. Translated, it gives CASSPRQGIYEQYF.

The chain uses TRBV7-2 and TRBJ2-7; either TRBD1 or TRBD2 may fit D (7 bases each). Germline CDR1 and CDR2: SGHTA and FQGNSA. The V end lost 4 bases, the J end lost 7 bases, and 14 bases lay between the germline ends. There are 13 residues in the CDR3. The CDR3 DNA sequence: TGTGCCAGCAGCTCCGGGACAGCGGGGGAGCAGTACTTC. Translation: CASSSGTAGEQYF. The full variable domain, in which reference TRBV7-2 and TRBJ2-7 provide the parts outside the CDR3, is GAGVSQSPSNKVTEKGKDVELRCDPISGHTALYWYRQSLGQGLEFLIYFQGNSAPDKSGLPSDRFSAERTGGSVSTLTIQRTQQEDSAVYLCASSSGTAGEQYFGPGTRLTVT.

This clone was observed a few times. The rearrangement uses TRBV3-1 (or the pseudogene TRBV3-2) and TRBJ1-6; no definite D call. The germline V gene encodes CDR1 LGHDT and CDR2 YNNKEL (reference sequence). V was clipped by 1 base and J by 15 bases, with 10 bases between them. The CDR3 consists of 12 residues. The DNA for the CDR3 is TGTGCCAGCAGCCAAGCCGGTGGGAGCCTCCACTTT. Protein product: CASSQAGGSLHF.

The chain employs TRBV7-8 and TRBJ2-1; no clear D. Between the trimmed V and J ends, which lost 1 base and 9 bases, there was a span of 10 bases. The CDR3 extends over 13 amino acids. Germline values: CDR1 SGHVS, CDR2 FQNEAQ. CDR3 loop: CASSLGSPSEQFF. CDR3 nucleotides: TGTGCCAGCAGCTTAGGGTCTCCTAGTGAGCAGTTCTTC.

This rearrangement joins TRBV6-5 to TRBJ1-5, with TRBD1 matching over 7 bases. The CDR3 runs 15 residues. CDR1 and CDR2 (germline): MNHEY, SVGAGI. J gave up 3 bases and V 6 bases, and 8 bases lay outside the gene matches. CDR3 loop: CASSIRQGFNQPQHF. The DNA for the CDR3 is TGTGCCAGCAGCATTAGACAGGGCTTCAATCAGCCCCAGCATTTT.

This clone was recorded only once. The chain carries TRBV5-1 and TRBJ1-1; 7 positions match TRBD1. From germline, CDR1 is SGHRS and CDR2 YFSETQ. The V segment lost 0 bases and the J segment 1 base; nucleotides outside the gene matches: 3. This CDR3 contains 15 residues. DNA of the CDR3: TGCGCCAGCAGCTTGGCAGGGGGGTCGAACACTGAAGCTTTCTTT. Its translation is CASSLAGGSNTEAFF.

Here the CDR3 reads CASSPRAPGNPSTDTQYF. CDR3 DNA sequence: TGTGCCAGCTCACCCCGGGCCCCGGGGAACCCTAGCACAGATACGCAGTATTTT. V usage is TRBV18 and J usage is TRBJ2-3; perhaps TRBD2 as D (5 bases). Trimming left V 3 bases short and J 0 bases short, with 19 bases between. CDR1 and CDR2 (germline): KGHSH, LQKENI. The CDR3 loop spans 18 amino acids.

The sample holds one count of this clone. The J gene is TRBJ2-1, the V gene TRBV28; D ambiguous. The CDR3 runs 14 residues. Deletions cut 10 bases from V and 2 bases from J, with 15 bases between. From germline, CDR1 is MDHEN and CDR2 SYDVKM. DNA for the CDR3: TGTGCCACCTCAGACCCCGCTACCTACAATGAGCAGTTCTTC. Translated, it gives CATSDPATYNEQFF.

The chain employs TRBV5-1 and TRBJ2-1; 10 nucleotides agree with TRBD2. The CDR3 covers 17 residues. The germline V gene encodes CDR1 SGHRS and CDR2 YFSETQ. After removal of 3 bases from V and 4 bases from J, the junction contained 10 bases not matched to a gene. CDR3 sequence: CASSSYRGLAAYNEQFF. The CDR3 nucleotides read TGCGCCAGCAGCTCCTACCGAGGACTAGCGGCGTACAATGAGCAGTTCTTC.